These 2 T cell receptor beta chains share one sample of origin, sequenced in a study of PD-L1 blockade in urothelial cancer. The time point is: pretreatment peripheral blood. The assay was immunoSEQ multiplex PCR, and TCRdb's table has in-frame clones only and misses some. The sample consists of roughly 67,000 clones, more than 75% of them appearing once. Sequencing used PBMCs, obtained around atezolizumab (anti-PD-L1) treatment. These receptors all stem from a man aged 55 to 69 with urothelial cancer.

The rearrangement joins TRBV5-1 to TRBJ1-5, with TRBD1 matching over 7 bases. The germline V gene has CDR1 SGHRS and CDR2 YFSETQ. The ends lost 4 bases at V and 1 base at J; junction bases unmatched: 5. CDR3 length: 15 residues. The CDR3 nucleotides are TGCGCCAGCAGCGTAACAGGGGAAAGCAATCAGCCCCAGCATTTT. Residues: CASSVTGESNQPQHF. Filled out from reference TRBV5-1 and TRBJ1-5, the complete variable domain reads KAGVTQTPRYLIKTRGQQVTLSCSPISGHRSVSWYQQTPGQGLQFLFEYFSETQRNKGNFPGRFSGRQFSNSRSEMNVSTLELGDSALYLCASSVTGESNQPQHFGDGTRLSIL.

The chain combines TRBV5-1 with TRBJ1-2; D is unresolved. The V and J ends lost 5 bases and 8 bases respectively, with 13 bases between them. Germline V CDR1 and CDR2: SGHRS, YFSETQ. The CDR3 is made up of 12 amino acids. The CDR3 protein is CASRVEPLGYTF. The CDR3 DNA reads as TGCGCCAGCAGAGTTGAACCTCTAGGCTACACCTTC.